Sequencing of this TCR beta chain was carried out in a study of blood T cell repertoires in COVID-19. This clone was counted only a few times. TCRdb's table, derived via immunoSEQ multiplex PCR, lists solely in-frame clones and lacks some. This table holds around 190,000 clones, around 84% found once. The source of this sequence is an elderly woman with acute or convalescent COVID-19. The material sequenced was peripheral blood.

CDR3 sequence (DNA): TGTGCCAGTAGTACACGGACAGGAGGCCCAATCTGGGAGCTGTTTTTT. The encoded protein is CASSTRTGGPIWELFF. The chain joins TRBV19 to TRBJ2-2, with TRBD1 matching 7 bases. The CDR3 covers 16 residues. CDR1 and CDR2 (germline): LNHDA, SQIVND (reference sequence). After removal of 4 bases from V and 9 bases from J, the junction contained 14 bases not matched to a gene. Drawing the rest from reference TRBV19 and TRBJ2-2, the complete variable domain is DGGITQSPKYLFRKEGQNVTLSCEQNLNHDAMYWYRQDPGQGLRLIYYSQIVNDFQKGDIAEGYSVSREKKESFPLTVTSAQKNPTAFYLCASSTRTGGPIWELFFGEGSRLTVL.